A selection of T cell receptor beta chains follows, all from one sample in a study of CDR3 diversity in severe acne. From the PCR reads, TCRdb called clonotypes with MiXCR, one entry per CDR3 protein. The table lists about 85,000 distinct CDR3 sequences, 45% to 50% of them singletons, with around 10% in the top ten. Sample: blood. The receptors come from a male donor in good health, serving as a control. The CDR3 runs from the conserved cysteine through the conserved F or W. Fields, in order: D gene, CDR3 length, clone size, J gene, V gene, CDR3 DNA, CDR3 protein. D genes are given only for firm matches. Clone size is given for some rows only: seen once, a few or many times, or a class if the clone is expanded.

TRBD1	15	.	TRBJ2-2	TRBV9	TGTGCCAGCAGCGTAGTGGCAGGGGGCACGGATGAGCTGTTTTTT	CASSVVAGGTDELFF
.	14	few	TRBJ1-5	TRBV9	TGTGCCAGCAGCGTAGATTGGGGCAATCAGCCCCAGCATTTT	CASSVDWGNQPQHF
.	14	.	TRBJ2-7	TRBV10-3	TGTGCCATCAGTGGGACTAGGGGGCCCTACGAGCAGTACTTC	CAISGTRGPYEQYF
.	13	.	TRBJ2-7	TRBV28	TGTGCCAGCCTACAGGCTCCCACCTACGAGCAGTACTTC	CASLQAPTYEQYF
.	16	.	TRBJ1-5	TRBV15	TGTGCCACCAGCAGAGTGACAGGCTATAGCAATCAGCCCCAGCATTTT	CATSRVTGYSNQPQHF
.	14	many	TRBJ2-5	TRBV11-2	TGTGCCAGCAGCTTAGAACGGGTCCAAGAGACCCAGTACTTC	CASSLERVQETQYF
.	15	medium-sized	TRBJ2-7	TRBV7-9	TGTGCCAGCAGCTTAGGGCCAGGGAGCTCCTACGAGCAGTACTTC	CASSLGPGSSYEQYF
.	19	many	TRBJ2-7	TRBV20-1	TGCAGTGCTAGAGATAGAGTTGGGGTTAGCCGGGACCTGCCCTACGAGCAGTACTTC	CSARDRVGVSRDLPYEQYF
.	14	.	TRBJ2-6	TRBV12-3/TRBV12-4	TGTGCCACAAGGGCTGATTCTGGGGCCAACGTCCTGACTTTC	CATRADSGANVLTF
.	16	.	TRBJ2-7	TRBV6-6	TGTGCCAGCTTGTCCGCTATTGCCCGGTCTCACGACGAGCAGTACTTC	CASLSAIARSHDEQYF
.	15	.	TRBJ1-2	TRBV7-3	TGTGCCAGCAGCTCAGAAGGGGGGTTAAACTATGGCTACACCTTC	CASSSEGGLNYGYTF
.	12	.	TRBJ2-7	TRBV29-1	TGCAGCGCAAAGGCATCTACCTACGAGCAGTACTTC	CSAKASTYEQYF
TRBD2	16	once	TRBJ2-3	TRBV5-1	TGCGCCAGCAGCCGAGGGACTAGCGGGGTCACAGATACGCAGTATTTT	CASSRGTSGVTDTQYF
.	13	many	TRBJ1-1	TRBV25-1	TGTGCCAGCAGGACGGATCTTAACACTGAAGCTTTCTTT	CASRTDLNTEAFF
.	13	many	TRBJ2-1	TRBV9	TGTGCCAGCAGCGTAAGACAGGACAATGAGCAGTTCTTC	CASSVRQDNEQFF
TRBD1	14	.	TRBJ1-2	TRBV2	TGTGCCAGCAGTGAAGATCGCAGGGGGGATGGCCACACCTTC	CASSEDRRGDGHTF
.	15	few	TRBJ2-4	TRBV5-6	TGTGCCAGCAGCTTCCAATCCAGACAGAAAAACATTCAGTACTTC	CASSFQSRQKNIQYF
TRBD2	14	.	TRBJ2-7	TRBV27	TGTGCCAGCAGTTTGAGCGGGAAGATCTACGAGCAGTACTTC	CASSLSGKIYEQYF
.	13	few	TRBJ2-7	TRBV12-3/TRBV12-4	TGTGCCAGCAGCCGAGGGGCCCCCTACGAGCAGTACTTC	CASSRGAPYEQYF
.	14	.	TRBJ1-1	TRBV7-8	TGTGCCAGCAGCTCCTACCCGGCGAACACTGAAGCTTCCTTT	CASSSYPANTEASF
.	14	.	TRBJ1-1	TRBV7-9	TGTGCCAGCAGCTTCGGCGCGGGAGATGACGAAGCTTTCTTT	CASSFGAGDDEAFF
.	15	.	TRBJ2-5	TRBV7-9	TGTGCCAGCAGCTTAGGGGGGACGTACCAAGAGACCCAGTACTTC	CASSLGGTYQETQYF
.	17	.	TRBJ2-5	TRBV9	TGTGCCAGCACCAATCACCTCCCGACCCCTCACCAAGAGACCCAGTACTTC	CASTNHLPTPHQETQYF
TRBD1	12	few	TRBJ2-7	TRBV7-6	TGTGCCAGCAGCCAGACAGGGACCGAGCAGTACTTC	CASSQTGTEQYF
.	19	.	TRBJ2-2	TRBV5-6	TGTGCCAGCAGCCGTGGGTTGGTCAGGGAGTATGGCTACACCGGGGAGCTGTTTTTT	CASSRGLVREYGYTGELFF
.	15	.	TRBJ1-2	TRBV19	TGTGCCAGTACTGGAGAATACAGGGACTCCTATGGCTACACCTTC	CASTGEYRDSYGYTF
.	12	.	TRBJ1-3	TRBV15	TGTGCCACCAGCAGAGTTATGAACACCATATATTTT	CATSRVMNTIYF
.	17	many	TRBJ2-2	TRBV19	TGTGCCAGTACCGCCCCCCCGGGACAAGTGAACACCGGGGAGCTGTTTTTT	CASTAPPGQVNTGELFF
TRBD2	15	few	TRBJ2-7	TRBV9	TGTGCCAGCAGCGTAGGTGGAGCGGGAGTGTACGAGCAGTACTTC	CASSVGGAGVYEQYF
.	11	medium-sized	TRBJ2-7	TRBV7-6	TGTGCCAGCAGCAGGGGAACCGAGCAGTACTTC	CASSRGTEQYF
TRBD2	17	.	TRBJ2-7	TRBV29-1	TGCAGCGTTGAAGATCGGCAGAATATAGGGGAGGGTTACGAGCAGTACTTC	CSVEDRQNIGEGYEQYF
TRBD1	14	.	TRBJ1-1	TRBV15	TGTGCCACCAGCTCAGGGACAGGGGGCACTGAAGCTTTCTTT	CATSSGTGGTEAFF
TRBD1	16	.	TRBJ1-2	TRBV24-1	TGTGCCACCAGTGTTACGACCGGCAGGGGGCTTCGTGGCTACACCTTC	CATSVTTGRGLRGYTF
.	13	few	TRBJ2-3	TRBV24-1	TGTGCCACCAGTGATCCCCCGTCAGATACGCAGTATTTT	CATSDPPSDTQYF
TRBD1	16	.	TRBJ1-2	TRBV20-1	TGCAGTGCTCCGATAGAGGGGACAGGGGGCGCAAATGGCTACACCTTC	CSAPIEGTGGANGYTF
.	14	many	TRBJ2-2	TRBV7-6	TGTGCCAGCAGCCGAGGGGGAAACACCGGGGAGCTGTTTTTT	CASSRGGNTGELFF
TRBD1	16	few	TRBJ1-3	TRBV6-5	TGTGCCAGCAGTCCACGGACAGGGGGCGAAGGAAACACCATATATTTT	CASSPRTGGEGNTIYF
TRBD1	13	.	TRBJ1-6	TRBV20-1	TGCAGTGCTGGGGACAGGGGAAATTCACCCCTCCACTTT	CSAGDRGNSPLHF
.	15	few	TRBJ2-2	TRBV24-1	TGTGCCACCGGACCGCGAGGGGTTACCACCGGGGAGCTGTTTTTT	CATGPRGVTTGELFF
TRBD1	14	.	TRBJ1-2	TRBV2	TGTGCCAGCAGGCGGGACAGCGGCATCTATGGCTACACCTTC	CASRRDSGIYGYTF
.	14	.	TRBJ2-3	TRBV2	TGTGCCAGCAGCCCAGGTATCTCCACAGATACGCAGTATTTT	CASSPGISTDTQYF
.	15	.	TRBJ2-5	TRBV5-5	TGTGCCAGCAGCTCCCGGAAGTACGCCCAAGAGACCCAGTACTTC	CASSSRKYAQETQYF
.	16	.	TRBJ2-3	TRBV6-5	TGTGCCAGCAGTTACGCTGGGACTCGTGGCACAGATACGCAGTATTTT	CASSYAGTRGTDTQYF
TRBD2	16	medium-sized	TRBJ2-5	TRBV20-1	TGCAGTGCTAGAGATCTCCAGCGGGAGTACCAAGAGACCCAGTACTTC	CSARDLQREYQETQYF